The source of this T cell receptor (beta chain) is a study of blood T cell repertoires in COVID-19. The overall study: Samples of COVID-19 (acute and convalescent) were obtained from the United States, Italy and Spain. The cDNA or gDNA used as material had been derived from T cells, B-cell-depleted T cells, or PBMCs.

Authors' methods: Amplifying reference gene primers gave estimates of nucleated cell counts. Assay used: immunoSEQ multiplex PCR; TCRdb lists only in-frame clones, some missing. The DNA was the basis for D and trimming; V, J and clone size are from that table. The table shows roughly 320,000 clones, with around nine tenths occurring only once. Per germline, CDR1 SEHNR and CDR2 FQNEAQ (reference sequence). This CDR3 has 15 amino acids. V was clipped by 4 bases and J by 1 base; unmatched bases: 5. Sequenced input: peripheral blood. The chain employs TRBV7-9 and TRBJ2-5, with 8 bases matching TRBD1. This sequence was found in a man aged 65 to 85 with acute or convalescent COVID-19. The CDR3 DNA is TGTGCCAGCAGCTCCGGGACAGGCCCCCAAGAGACCCAGTACTTC. Translating gives CASSSGTGPQETQYF.